This T cell receptor (beta chain) is drawn from a study of blood T cell repertoires in COVID-19. As for the study in general: Collection of acute and convalescent COVID-19 samples took place in the United States, Italy and Spain. T cells, B-cell-depleted T cells, or PBMCs provided the cDNA or gDNA that served as material.

Germline V gives CDR1 LGHDT, CDR2 YNNKEL (reference sequence). This CDR3 spans 16 amino acids. V was trimmed by 3 bases and J by 4 bases, leaving 15 bases between them. Patients from Seattle were sampled longitudinally, starting during active infection. In its sample, this clone was seen once. Original handling: The authors estimated nucleated cell counts from reference gene primer amplification. Produced via immunoSEQ multiplex PCR; TCRdb's table is partial and in-frame only. That table gives V, J and clone size, and the DNA gave D and trimming. The table shows some 100,000 clones, with about 91% occurring only once.

The sequenced sample consisted of peripheral blood. This TCR was recovered from a man aged 50 to 60 with COVID-19, enrolled during active disease. V is TRBV3-1 (or the pseudogene TRBV3-2) and J is TRBJ2-2, with a weak D call TRBD2 (6 bases). CDR3 sequence: CASSQAAVGGTGELFF. The CDR3 nucleotides read TGTGCCAGCAGCCAGGCTGCGGTGGGGGGCACCGGGGAGCTGTTTTTT.